The 21 T cell receptor beta chains below all came from one sample that was sequenced in a study of CD4+ T cells in melanoma. Only in-frame clones appear in the TCRdb table, and some are missing; sequencing was by immunoSEQ multiplex PCR. Seen here are some 110,000 clones, about nine tenths observed once, and the top ten hold roughly 3.5%. Sequencing input: peripheral blood. Receptors originate from a human donor with melanoma.

V usage is TRBV7-2 and J usage is TRBJ2-7; 8 bases match TRBD1. The CDR3 covers 15 residues. The V and J ends lost 2 bases and 2 bases, in that order; junction bases with no gene match: 5. CDR1 SGHTA and CDR2 FQGNSA come from the germline V gene. Here the CDR3 DNA reads TGTGCCAGCAGCTTAAGACAGGGGACAGCCTACGAGCAGTACTTC. Protein: CASSLRQGTAYEQYF.

This rearrangement joins TRBV25-1 to TRBJ1-1; D unresolved. The CDR3 length is 12 residues. Germline assignment: CDR1 MGHDK and CDR2 SYGVNS. V lost 6 bases, J lost 2 bases, and 7 bases lay in between. CDR3 loop: CASRQLNTEAFF. CDR3 bases: TGTGCCAGCAGGCAGCTAAACACTGAAGCTTTCTTT.

V and J are TRBV27 and TRBJ2-7; D is perhaps TRBD2 (6 bases). The germline V and J ends were trimmed by 3 bases and 6 bases, with 18 bases remaining between them. CDR1 is MNHEY and CDR2 is SMNVEV in the germline V gene (reference sequence). The CDR3 consists of 15 residues. In DNA, the CDR3 is TGTGCCAGCAGTTTTGGCGCCGGGGTGCGGGGCGAGCAGTACTTC. As protein: CASSFGAGVRGEQYF.

This clone has ten or more counts. The V call is TRBV9, the J call TRBJ2-7, with D hard to call. V was clipped by 2 bases and J by 3 bases, with 9 bases between them. Germline loops: CDR1 SGDLS, CDR2 YYNGEE. The CDR3 covers 13 residues. The CDR3 DNA sequence: TGTGCCAGCAGCGTCAAACCGGACTACGAGCAGTACTTC. Translation: CASSVKPDYEQYF.

V and J are TRBV5-4 and TRBJ1-6; 9 positions agree with TRBD1. CDR1 is SGHNT and CDR2 is YYREEE in the germline V gene (reference sequence). With 4 bases clipped from V and 9 bases from J, the junction kept 2 bases outside the gene matches. The CDR3 is 13 residues long. The CDR3 region has the DNA TGTGCCAGCAGCGGGGACAGGGTTTCACCCCTCCACTTT. Protein: CASSGDRVSPLHF.

V usage is TRBV9 and J usage is TRBJ2-3, with 8 bases matching TRBD2. Germline trimming cut 0 bases from V and 5 bases from J; bases unmatched to any gene: 14. This CDR3 has 18 residues. The germline CDR1 and CDR2 sequences are SGDLS and YYNGEE. The CDR3 region is CASSVAPGREAPGDTQYF. CDR3 coding DNA: TGTGCCAGCAGCGTAGCCCCGGGGCGGGAGGCCCCGGGAGATACGCAGTATTTT.

Here the CDR3 DNA reads TGTGCCAGCAGCATCGACTCGAACAATGAGCAGTTCTTC. The encoded protein is CASSIDSNNEQFF. V is TRBV7-3 and J is TRBJ2-1, with D unclear. The CDR3 totals 13 residues. V lost 5 bases and J lost 5, with 10 bases in between. Per the germline V gene, CDR1 is SGHTA and CDR2 is FQGTGA.

The chain links TRBV7-2 to TRBJ2-3; the match to TRBD2 covers 7 bases. There are 14 residues in the CDR3. The V segment lost 5 bases and the J segment 6 bases; nucleotides outside the gene matches: 8. Germline V gene sequence: CDR1 SGHTA, CDR2 FQGNSA. This CDR3 reads CASSKLTSQDTQYF. As DNA, the CDR3 is TGTGCCAGCAGCAAGCTGACTAGCCAGGATACGCAGTATTTT. The full variable domain, with the rest looked up from reference TRBV7-2 and TRBJ2-3, is GAGVSQSPSNKVTEKGKDVELRCDPISGHTALYWYRQSLGQGLEFLIYFQGNSAPDKSGLPSDRFSAERTGGSVSTLTIQRTQQEDSAVYLCASSKLTSQDTQYFGPGTRLTVL.

The chain carries TRBV11-2 and TRBJ2-7, with D possibly TRBD2 on 5 matching bases. V dropped 0 bases and J dropped 0 bases, with 9 bases sitting between them. The CDR3 is made up of 15 amino acids. In germline, CDR1 is SGHAT, CDR2 FQNNGV. The CDR3 DNA sequence: TGTGCCAGCAGCTTAGATGAGGGCAGCTCCTACGAGCAGTACTTC. Translation gives CASSLDEGSSYEQYF.

J is TRBJ2-5 and V is TRBV5-1; 9 bases agree with TRBD2. There are 18 residues in the CDR3. Germline CDR1 SGHRS, CDR2 YFSETQ. Germline trimming cut 4 bases from V and 2 bases from J; bases unmatched to any gene: 15. This CDR3 reads CASSPNLQTSGTQETQYF. CDR3 nucleotides: TGCGCCAGCAGCCCGAACTTACAGACTAGCGGTACTCAAGAGACCCAGTACTTC.

The genes are TRBV9 and TRBJ2-2; 10 bases match TRBD2. V gave up 3 bases and J gave up 0 bases; unmatched junction bases: 5. The CDR3 is 17 residues long. Germline V lookup: CDR1 SGDLS, CDR2 YYNGEE. The chain's CDR3 is CASSGRLAGANTGELFF. The DNA for the CDR3 is TGTGCCAGCAGCGGTCGCCTAGCGGGAGCGAACACCGGGGAGCTGTTTTTT.

The chain joins TRBV7-3 to TRBJ2-5, with TRBD1 as a possible D gene (6 bases). This CDR3 is 13 amino acids long. In germline, CDR1 is SGHTA, CDR2 FQGTGA. V was clipped by 5 bases and J by 4 bases, with 11 bases between them. DNA of the CDR3: TGTGCCAGCAGCATATCAGGGGTAGAGACCCAGTACTTC. This encodes CASSISGVETQYF. The whole variable domain, remainder taken from reference TRBV7-3 and TRBJ2-5, is GAGVSQTPSNKVTEKGKYVELRCDPISGHTALYWYRQSLGQGPEFLIYFQGTGAADDSGLPNDRFFAVRPEGSVSTLKIQRTERGDSAVYLCASSISGVETQYFGPGTRLLVL.

The chain uses TRBV6-1 and TRBJ2-7; D not certain. This CDR3 is 11 amino acids long. Trimming pared 5 bases from V and 12 bases from J, leaving 14 bases between. Per the germline V gene, CDR1 is MNHNS and CDR2 is SASEGT. As DNA, the CDR3 is TGTGCCAGCAGTATCCCGCTTTTTTGGTACTTC. Translating it yields CASSIPLFWYF.

Note on this clone: This sample also contains other DNA sequences that code for the same CDR3. This chain connects TRBV27 to TRBJ2-7; 7 bases map to TRBD2. Germline lookup yields CDR1 MNHEY and CDR2 SMNVEV (reference sequence). This CDR3 is 13 amino acids long. The trim removed 6 bases at V and 3 bases at J, leaving 5 bases unmatched. In DNA, the CDR3 is TGTGCCAGCAGCTTCGGGGGGTACTACGAGCAGTACTTC. Its protein product is CASSFGGYYEQYF.

The CDR3 region is CASSPGQGHVQPQHF. CDR3 bases: TGTGCCAGCAGCCCGGGACAGGGGCACGTTCAGCCCCAGCATTTT. V gene TRBV6-5 combines with J gene TRBJ1-5; 10 positions match TRBD1. Trimming took 6 bases from V and 6 from J; bases not matched to a gene: 8. The CDR3 runs 15 residues. In germline, CDR1 is MNHEY, CDR2 SVGAGI.

This sequence joins TRBV4-3 and TRBJ1-2; maybe TRBD1 (6 bases). Trimming stripped 0 bases from V and 4 bases from J, with 12 bases between. CDR3 length: 15 residues. In germline, CDR1 is LGHNA, CDR2 YSLEER. The DNA of the CDR3 is TGCGCCAGCAGCCAAGATATGGGGGGCCGCTATGGCTACACCTTC. Translation: CASSQDMGGRYGYTF.

V and J are TRBV28 and TRBJ2-5, with 8 bases aligning to TRBD2. Germline lookup yields CDR1 MDHEN and CDR2 SYDVKM. Unmatched junction bases numbered 7, after V lost 6 bases and J lost 4 bases. The CDR3 covers 14 residues. The CDR3 region is CASSLAGGSETQYF. The CDR3, as DNA: TGTGCCAGCAGCCTAGCGGGCGGTTCAGAGACCCAGTACTTC.

This chain's CDR3 is CASSLAVGGDEKLFF. In DNA, the CDR3 is TGCGCCAGCAGCCTCGCTGTGGGTGGTGATGAAAAACTGTTTTTT. The chain links TRBV4-1 to TRBJ1-4; D is uncertain. The CDR3 consists of 15 residues. Germline V gives CDR1 MGHRA, CDR2 YSYEKL. Trimming removed 4 bases from V and 6 bases from J, with 15 bases in between.

The chain uses TRBV9 and TRBJ2-2; 7 bases match TRBD2. V was clipped by 0 bases and J by 7 bases; unmatched bases: 3. The CDR3 sequence is 14 residues long. The germline V gene has CDR1 SGDLS and CDR2 YYNGEE. The DNA for the CDR3 is TGTGCCAGCAGCGTAGGGGGGGGGTACGGGGAGCTGTTTTTT. This gives the protein CASSVGGGYGELFF.

This clone was detected once. The J gene is TRBJ2-5, the V gene TRBV5-6, with D possibly being TRBD2 (7 bases). Germline CDR1 reads SGHDT; CDR2 reads YYEEEE. V was clipped by 0 bases and J by 5 bases, with 17 bases between them. CDR3 length: 16 amino acids. The CDR3 loop is CASSLVTGGVWETQYF. For the CDR3, the DNA is TGTGCCAGCAGCTTGGTGACGGGGGGCGTGTGGGAGACCCAGTACTTC.

This sequence joins TRBV27 and TRBJ2-7; D not resolved. The CDR3 runs to 14 residues. Trimming removed 6 bases at V and 1 base at J, with 13 bases between. Germline V gene data show CDR1 as MNHEY and CDR2 as SMNVEV (reference sequence). The CDR3 protein is CASSRSKGSYEQYF. The CDR3, as DNA: TGTGCCAGCAGCCGAAGTAAGGGTTCCTACGAGCAGTACTTC.